This T cell receptor (beta chain) was identified during a study of metastatic and nonmetastatic thyroid tumors. Study at large: Repertoire comparison spanned blood and tumor or nodule tissue of malignant and benign thyroid patients.

Study outcomes and limitations: Malignant thyroid tumors reportedly had TCR beta diversity that was significantly higher than in benign nodules, in blood and tumor.

Authors' methods: Clinicopathological groups differed in CDR3, with these differences serving to build a distant-metastasis classifier for papillary thyroid cancer. TCRdb re-called clones via MiXCR from the PCR reads. In this record, the V and J calls reflect TCRdb's handling and not the investigators' own analysis. The data show about 59,000 clones, 15% to 20% seen once. Patients were all untreated before their thyroid surgery. This clone was found many times. Its antigen is not known. Germline lookup yields CDR1 KGHDR and CDR2 SFDVKD. This CDR3 is built from 17 residues. V gave up 6 bases and J gave up 5 bases; unmatched junction bases: 13.

Source material: blood. The chain couples TRBV24-1 to TRBJ2-1, with 9 bases matching TRBD1. The sequence came from a male donor with papillary thyroid cancer or a benign thyroid nodule (not recorded which). Some clones in this sample may be carry-over from other donors' samples. Written as DNA, the CDR3 is TGTGCCACCAGTCCGGACAGGGGACATGATGACGACAATGAGCAGTTCTTC. Encoded protein: CATSPDRGHDDDNEQFF.